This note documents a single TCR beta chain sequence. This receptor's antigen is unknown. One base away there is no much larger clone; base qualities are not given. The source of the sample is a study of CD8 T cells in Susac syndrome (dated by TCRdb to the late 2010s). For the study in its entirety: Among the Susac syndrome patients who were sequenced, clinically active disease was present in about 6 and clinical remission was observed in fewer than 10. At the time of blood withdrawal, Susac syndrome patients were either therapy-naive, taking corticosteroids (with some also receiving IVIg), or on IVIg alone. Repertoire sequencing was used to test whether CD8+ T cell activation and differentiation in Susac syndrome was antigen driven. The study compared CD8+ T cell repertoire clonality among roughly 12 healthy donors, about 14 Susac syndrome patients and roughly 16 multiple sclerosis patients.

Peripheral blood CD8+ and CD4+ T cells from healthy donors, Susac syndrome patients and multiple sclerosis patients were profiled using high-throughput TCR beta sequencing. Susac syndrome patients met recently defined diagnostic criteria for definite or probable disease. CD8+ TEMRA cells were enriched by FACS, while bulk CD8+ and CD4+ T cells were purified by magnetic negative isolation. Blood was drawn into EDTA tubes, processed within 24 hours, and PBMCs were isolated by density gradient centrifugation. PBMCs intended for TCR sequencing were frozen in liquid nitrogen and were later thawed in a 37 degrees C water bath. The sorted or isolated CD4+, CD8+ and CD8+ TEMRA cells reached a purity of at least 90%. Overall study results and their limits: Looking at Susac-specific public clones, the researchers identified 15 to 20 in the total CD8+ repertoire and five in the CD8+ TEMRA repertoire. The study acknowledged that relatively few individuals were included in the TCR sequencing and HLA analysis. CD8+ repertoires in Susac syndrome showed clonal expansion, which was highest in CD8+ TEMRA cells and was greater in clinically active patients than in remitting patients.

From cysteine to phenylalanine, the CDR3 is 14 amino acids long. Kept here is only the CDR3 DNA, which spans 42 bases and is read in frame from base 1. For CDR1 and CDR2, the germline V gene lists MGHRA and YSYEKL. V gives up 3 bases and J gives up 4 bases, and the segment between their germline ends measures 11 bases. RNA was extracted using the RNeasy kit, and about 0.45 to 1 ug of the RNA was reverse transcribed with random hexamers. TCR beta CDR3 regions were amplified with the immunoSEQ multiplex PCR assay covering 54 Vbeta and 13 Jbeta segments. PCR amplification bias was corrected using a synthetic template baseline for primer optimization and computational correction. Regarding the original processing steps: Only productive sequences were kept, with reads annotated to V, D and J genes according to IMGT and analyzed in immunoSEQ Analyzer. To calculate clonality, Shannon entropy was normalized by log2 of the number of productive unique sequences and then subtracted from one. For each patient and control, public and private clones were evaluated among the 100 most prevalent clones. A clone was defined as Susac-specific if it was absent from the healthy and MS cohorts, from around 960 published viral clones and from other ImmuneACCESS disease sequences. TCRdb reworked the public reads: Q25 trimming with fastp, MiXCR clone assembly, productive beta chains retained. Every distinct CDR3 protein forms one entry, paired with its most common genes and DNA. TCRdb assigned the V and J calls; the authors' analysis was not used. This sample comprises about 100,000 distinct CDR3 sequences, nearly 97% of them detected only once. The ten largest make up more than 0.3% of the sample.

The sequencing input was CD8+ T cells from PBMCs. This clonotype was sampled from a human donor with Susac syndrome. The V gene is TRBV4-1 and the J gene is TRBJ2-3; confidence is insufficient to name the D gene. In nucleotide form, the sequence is TGCGCCAGCAGCCAGGGGATGGGTTCAGATACGCAGTATTTT. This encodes CASSQGMGSDTQYF.